These 30 T cell receptor beta chains share one sample of origin, sequenced in a study of T cell repertoires in cytomegalovirus infection. TCRdb redid the calling of the reads with MiXCR, one entry per CDR3 protein. The table lists approximately 250,000 distinct CDR3 sequences, roughly 10% of them singletons, with about 14% in the top ten. The material sequenced was PBMCs. Receptors were obtained from a human donor in good health (CMV status not recorded). Some clones in this sample may be carry-over from other donors' samples.

The chain combines TRBV7-9 with TRBJ1-3, with a weak D call TRBD1 (5 bases). Deletions cut 3 bases from V and 2 bases from J, with 8 bases between. From germline, CDR1 is SEHNR and CDR2 FQNEAQ (reference sequence). The CDR3 consists of 14 residues. The CDR3: CASSLGEPGNTIYF. The CDR3 DNA follows: TGTGCCAGCAGCTTGGGGGAGCCTGGAAACACCATATATTTT. The variable domain in full, completed from reference TRBV7-9 and TRBJ1-3, reads DTGVSQNPRHKITKRGQNVTFRCDPISEHNRLYWYRQTLGQGPEFLTYFQNEAQLEKSRLLSDRFSAERPKGSFSTLEIQRTEQGDSAMYLCASSLGEPGNTIYFGEGSWLTVV.

The chain has TRBV11-2 and TRBJ1-3; 8 bases match TRBD1. The trim removed 5 bases at V and 4 bases at J, leaving 7 bases unmatched. The CDR3 is 15 amino acids. Germline assignment: CDR1 SGHAT and CDR2 FQNNGV. The CDR3 reads CASSVSGTGGNTIYF. For the CDR3, the DNA is TGTGCCAGCAGCGTATCCGGGACAGGCGGAAACACCATATATTTT.

This clonotype was picked up many times. V and J are TRBV7-2 and TRBJ2-7; D possibly corresponds to TRBD2 (5 bases). CDR3 size: 13 residues. The V gene's germline CDR1 is SGHTA and CDR2 FQGNSA. The ends were cut back, 3 bases at V and 5 bases at J, with 11 bases in the middle. CDR3 nucleotide sequence: TGTGCCAGCAGCTTCCCGGGGATCCACGAGCAGTACTTC. It yields the protein CASSFPGIHEQYF.

This clonotype was detected many times. V usage is TRBV12-3 or TRBV12-4 and J usage is TRBJ2-7; a possible D gene is TRBD1 (6 bases). Trimming cost V 5 bases and J 3 bases, with 8 bases left between them. The CDR3 covers 12 residues. Written as DNA, the CDR3 is TGTGCCAGCAGTGGACAGATCTACGAGCAGTACTTC. Amino acids: CASSGQIYEQYF.

The J gene is TRBJ2-7, the V gene TRBV29-1; TRBD1 agrees at 8 bases. V was clipped by 3 bases and J by 5 bases; unmatched bases: 9. Germline V gene sequence: CDR1 SQVTM, CDR2 ANQGSEA. The length of the CDR3 is 14 residues. As DNA, the CDR3 is TGCAGCGTTGAGCCCTGGACAGGGAAGAACGAGCAGTACTTC. This sequence encodes CSVEPWTGKNEQYF.

In its sample, this clonotype was seen many times. The chain recombines TRBV30 with TRBJ2-2; D is perhaps TRBD1 or TRBD2 (6 bases each). With 3 bases removed from V and 6 bases from J, the gap between germline ends came to 17 bases. Germline assignment: CDR1 GTSNPN and CDR2 SVGIG (reference sequence). The CDR3 is 15 residues long. CDR3 in amino acids: CAWRSLGRGAGELFF. The CDR3 nucleotides read TGTGCCTGGAGGAGTCTTGGTAGGGGGGCCGGGGAGCTGTTTTTT.

J is TRBJ1-1 and V is TRBV7-2; D uncertain. V lost 2 bases to trimming and J lost 11 bases, with 15 bases between them. The CDR3 runs 13 residues. Looked up from germline, CDR1 is SGHTA and CDR2 is FQGNSA. CDR3 bases: TGTGCCAGCAGCTTACGGAGGATGGGGAGGGCTTTCTTT. This codes for CASSLRRMGRAFF. The whole variable domain, filled in from reference TRBV7-2 and TRBJ1-1, reads GAGVSQSPSNKVTEKGKDVELRCDPISGHTALYWYRQSLGQGLEFLIYFQGNSAPDKSGLPSDRFSAERTGGSVSTLTIQRTQQEDSAVYLCASSLRRMGRAFFGQGTRLTVV.

Many counts were recorded for this clonotype. The chain uses TRBV7-6 and TRBJ2-7; no firm D call. This CDR3 is 14 amino acids long. The germline V gene encodes CDR1 SGHVS and CDR2 FNYEAQ. The V end lost 0 bases, the J end lost 2 bases, and 8 bases lay between the germline ends. The CDR3 here is CASSLAHGPYEQYF. The CDR3, as DNA: TGTGCCAGCAGCTTAGCGCACGGACCCTACGAGCAGTACTTC.

At least ten counts were recorded for this clonotype. The chain uses TRBV6-2 or TRBV6-3 and TRBJ1-2; 8 bases align to TRBD1. Germline-derived CDR1 and CDR2 are MNHEY and SVGEGT. V lost 4 bases and J lost 2; bases outside the gene matches: 18. This CDR3 has 19 amino acids. The CDR3 sequence: CASSSNGPKGTGSNYGYTF. In DNA, the CDR3 is TGTGCCAGCAGTTCCAATGGACCTAAGGGGACAGGATCCAACTATGGCTACACCTTC.

This clonotype was detected ten times or more. The V and J genes are TRBV28 and TRBJ1-4; TRBD1 agrees at 8 bases. CDR3 length equals 14 residues. In germline, CDR1 is MDHEN, CDR2 SYDVKM. V shed 3 bases and J 7 bases; nucleotides not matched to a gene: 4. The CDR3 DNA sequence: TGTGCCAGCAGTTTCGGACAGGGCGGTGAAAAACTGTTTTTT. Translation: CASSFGQGGEKLFF.

There are many counts of this clonotype. The chain combines TRBV7-2 with TRBJ2-1; TRBD1 aligns across 8 bases. With 5 bases clipped from V and 9 bases from J, the junction kept 9 bases outside the gene matches. This CDR3 comprises 14 residues. Germline V gene data show CDR1 as SGHTA and CDR2 as FQGNSA. This CDR3 reads CASSPGGAWGEQFF. The CDR3 nucleotides are TGTGCCAGCAGCCCAGGGGGCGCATGGGGTGAGCAGTTCTTC.

In its sample, this clonotype was seen many times. This chain uses TRBV7-2 with TRBJ2-7; TRBD2 agrees at 11 bases. The germline V gene encodes CDR1 SGHTA and CDR2 FQGNSA. This CDR3 has 17 residues. Trimming at V came to 5 bases and at J to 0 bases, leaving 9 bases not matched to a gene. The CDR3: CASSRTSGSTLSYEQYF. The DNA for the CDR3 is TGTGCCAGCAGCCGGACTAGCGGGTCGACGCTCTCCTACGAGCAGTACTTC.

This clonotype was found many times. The rearrangement uses TRBV7-2 and TRBJ2-2; perhaps TRBD1 as D (6 bases). The V end was cut by 6 bases, the J end by 0 bases, with 14 bases between. Germline V gives CDR1 SGHTA, CDR2 FQGNSA. The CDR3 is 16 amino acids. The CDR3 DNA reads as TGTGCCAGCAGGAGGGGGTCTACAACGAACACCGGGGAGCTGTTTTTT. Protein sequence: CASRRGSTTNTGELFF.

This clonotype was observed at least ten times. The rearrangement uses TRBV7-2 and TRBJ1-6; tentatively, D is TRBD1 (5 bases). This CDR3 is 11 amino acids long. Trimming stripped 3 bases from V and 12 bases from J, with 6 bases between. Germline-derived CDR1 and CDR2 are SGHTA and FQGNSA. The CDR3 bases are TGTGCCAGCAGCTTGGGGGTACCCCTCCACTTT. Translated: CASSLGVPLHF.

This clonotype was observed at least ten times. The J gene is TRBJ2-1, the V gene TRBV7-2, with D hard to call. CDR1 SGHTA and CDR2 FQGNSA come from the germline V gene. Trimming left V 1 base short and J 2 bases short, with 9 bases between. The CDR3 length is 15 residues. CDR3 sequence reads: CASSLESSTYNEQFF. The DNA of the CDR3 is TGTGCCAGCAGCTTAGAAAGTAGCACCTACAATGAGCAGTTCTTC. The whole variable domain, remainder taken from reference TRBV7-2 and TRBJ2-1, is GAGVSQSPSNKVTEKGKDVELRCDPISGHTALYWYRQSLGQGLEFLIYFQGNSAPDKSGLPSDRFSAERTGGSVSTLTIQRTQQEDSAVYLCASSLESSTYNEQFFGPGTRLTVL.

This clonotype showed up just a few times. The V gene is TRBV29-1, the J gene TRBJ1-2; 7 nucleotides align to TRBD1. Germline values: CDR1 SQVTM, CDR2 ANQGSEA. V was pared by 5 bases and J by 4 bases, with 4 bases of the junction left unmatched. The CDR3 consists of 12 residues. The CDR3 bases are TGCAGCGTTCCAGGGGGAAGCTATGGCTACACCTTC. Protein: CSVPGGSYGYTF.

This clonotype was counted ten times or more. This chain joins TRBV6-2 or TRBV6-3 and TRBJ2-1, with D unclear. V lost 2 bases and J 7 bases, leaving 15 bases between the germline ends. There are 15 residues in the CDR3. Germline CDR1 reads MNHEY; CDR2 reads SVGEGT. In nucleotides, the CDR3 is TGTGCCAGCAGTTACGGAAAAGGGCCGGCAAATGAGCAGTTCTTC. Its translation is CASSYGKGPANEQFF.

This chain links TRBV12-5 with TRBJ2-1; 8 nucleotides line up with TRBD2. The CDR3 consists of 16 residues. Per the germline V gene, CDR1 is LGHNT and CDR2 is FRNRAP. The V gene end was trimmed by 4 bases and the J gene end by 7 bases; junction bases not matched to a gene: 12. The CDR3 nucleotides are TGTGCTAGTGGTTCGAAACTAGCGGTTTTTTTGAATGAGCAGTTCTTC. Protein: CASGSKLAVFLNEQFF.

This clonotype occurred a few times. This chain uses TRBV28 with TRBJ1-1, with 8 bases aligning to TRBD1. V lost 5 bases and J lost 0; bases outside the gene matches: 5. The CDR3 is 15 amino acids. The germline CDR1 and CDR2 sequences are MDHEN and SYDVKM. CDR3 DNA sequence: TGTGCCAGCAGTGCGCGGACAGGGTTGAACACTGAAGCTTTCTTT. Translation: CASSARTGLNTEAFF.

This clonotype was detected ten times or more. The chain is built from TRBV7-2 and TRBJ1-2, with 7 bases fitting TRBD1. The length of the CDR3 is 15 residues. CDR1 SGHTA and CDR2 FQGNSA come from the germline V gene. The trim removed 4 bases at V and 4 bases at J, leaving 9 bases unmatched. The CDR3 region has the DNA TGTGCCAGCAGCTCATGGACAGGAAGTAGCTATGGCTACACCTTC. It is translated as CASSSWTGSSYGYTF. Full variable domain (outside the CDR3, taken from reference TRBV7-2 and TRBJ1-2): GAGVSQSPSNKVTEKGKDVELRCDPISGHTALYWYRQSLGQGLEFLIYFQGNSAPDKSGLPSDRFSAERTGGSVSTLTIQRTQQEDSAVYLCASSSWTGSSYGYTFGSGTRLTVV.

V usage is TRBV2 and J usage is TRBJ2-1; perhaps TRBD1 as D (5 bases). The germline CDR1 and CDR2 sequences are SNHLY and FYNNEI. This CDR3 comprises 14 residues. Between the trimmed V and J ends, which lost 6 bases and 6 bases, there was a span of 15 bases. The CDR3 sequence is CASSSDQTVNEQFF. DNA of the CDR3: TGTGCCAGCAGCAGCGACCAGACAGTCAATGAGCAGTTCTTC.

In its sample, this clonotype was seen a few times. The rearrangement links TRBV20-1 to TRBJ1-6, with TRBD1 identical over 12 bases. Germline V lookup: CDR1 DFQATT, CDR2 SNEGSKA (reference sequence). This CDR3 has 14 amino acids. With 5 bases clipped from V and 6 bases from J, the junction kept 2 bases outside the gene matches. CDR3 amino acids: CSAWDRGPNSPLHF. The CDR3 bases are TGCAGTGCTTGGGACAGGGGGCCTAATTCACCCCTCCACTTT.

Many counts were recorded for this clonotype. The V gene is TRBV7-6, the J gene TRBJ1-1, with a possible D match to TRBD1 (6 bases). V was clipped by 5 bases and J by 4 bases, with 8 bases between them. CDR3 length: 12 amino acids. Germline V gives CDR1 SGHVS, CDR2 FNYEAQ. The CDR3 sequence is CASSQTGTEAFF. CDR3 DNA: TGTGCCAGCAGCCAGACAGGCACTGAAGCTTTCTTT. Looking up the rest from reference TRBV7-6 and TRBJ1-1 gives the full variable domain: GAGVSQSPRYKVTKRGQDVALRCDPISGHVSLYWYRQALGQGPEFLTYFNYEAQQDKSGLPNDRFSAERPEGSISTLTIQRTEQRDSAMYRCASSQTGTEAFFGQGTRLTVV.

The chain recombines TRBV7-2 with TRBJ2-1, with 9 bases identical to TRBD2. Per germline, CDR1 SGHTA and CDR2 FQGNSA. The CDR3 extends over 14 amino acids. Trimming took 5 bases from V and 6 from J; bases not matched to a gene: 5. CDR3 sequence: CASSIPGLANEQFF. For the CDR3, the DNA is TGTGCCAGCAGCATCCCGGGACTAGCCAATGAGCAGTTCTTC.

This clonotype appeared many times. This rearrangement joins TRBV11-3 to TRBJ1-2; 7 nucleotides match TRBD1. CDR1 and CDR2 from the germline V gene are SGHNT and YENEEA. The CDR3 totals 15 residues. V was clipped by 3 bases and J by 2 bases; unmatched bases: 6. CDR3 coding DNA: TGTGCCAGCAGCTTGGAGACAGGGTGGAACTATGGCTACACCTTC. This encodes CASSLETGWNYGYTF.

This clonotype has a count of ten or more. The chain combines TRBV7-3 with TRBJ2-1; maybe TRBD2 (6 bases). This CDR3 comprises 15 residues. Germline CDR1 SGHTA, CDR2 FQGTGA. The ends were cut back, 5 bases at V and 0 bases at J, with 11 bases in the middle. Here the CDR3 reads CASSRLVGSYNEQFF. CDR3 DNA sequence: TGTGCCAGCAGCCGACTAGTGGGCTCCTACAATGAGCAGTTCTTC.

This clonotype was picked up a small number of times. The J gene is TRBJ2-3, the V gene TRBV19; 9 positions match TRBD1. The CDR3 is 14 amino acids. From germline, CDR1 is LNHDA and CDR2 SQIVND (reference sequence). The trim removed 7 bases at V and 3 bases at J, leaving 5 bases unmatched. The CDR3 here is CASKPQGATDTQYF. CDR3 coding DNA: TGTGCCAGTAAACCACAGGGGGCAACAGATACGCAGTATTTT.

There are a few counts of this clonotype. The chain joins TRBV28 to TRBJ2-7; 12 bases map to TRBD2. V was pared by 5 bases and J by 4 bases, with 12 bases of the junction left unmatched. The CDR3 is 17 amino acids. Looked up from germline, CDR1 is MDHEN and CDR2 is SYDVKM. The CDR3 sequence: CASSPLQLAGGHYEQYF. CDR3 DNA sequence: TGTGCCAGCAGTCCGCTTCAACTAGCGGGAGGCCATTACGAGCAGTACTTC.

This clonotype was detected ten times or more. The chain is built from TRBV7-2 and TRBJ1-1; possible D gene TRBD1, 5 bases. Trimming pared 4 bases from V and 4 bases from J, leaving 13 bases between. The CDR3 extends over 14 amino acids. Germline V gene lookup returns CDR1 SGHTA and CDR2 FQGNSA. Written as DNA, the CDR3 is TGTGCCAGCAGCTCCCGATTGGGGGGCACTGAAGCTTTCTTT. Residues: CASSSRLGGTEAFF.

At least ten counts were recorded for this clonotype. In DNA, the CDR3 is TGTGCCAGCAGCTTAGCCGGGGTCAATGAGCAGTTCTTC. Translating it yields CASSLAGVNEQFF. This chain connects TRBV7-2 to TRBJ2-1; weak D call: TRBD2 (5 bases). Germline values: CDR1 SGHTA, CDR2 FQGNSA. The length of the CDR3 is 13 residues. The V end lost 0 bases, the J end lost 6 bases, and 6 bases lay between the germline ends.